This T cell receptor (beta chain) was captured in a study of cytomegalovirus exposure and HLA in healthy donors. Broader study findings: It was confirmed in vitro that a few of the CMV-associated chains were specific for CMV antigens. Reportedly, diagnosis of cytomegalovirus status by the classifier showed high specificity and sensitivity.

A remark on this clone: No antigen is known for it.

The protocol was immunoSEQ multiplex PCR, while the TCRdb copy is restricted to in-frame clones and leaves out a portion. Found here are 130,000 to 150,000 clones, 70% to 90% of them singletons; the top ten hold about 7.9%. This CDR3 is 13 amino acids long. Germline V gives CDR1 SGHDT, CDR2 YYEEEE. The V and J ends lost 2 bases and 4 bases respectively, with 7 bases between them. The donors were in the roughly 130-subject validation cohort, distinct from the approximately 670-subject first cohort. This TCR was sampled from a woman between 18 and 30 years old in good health and CMV-seropositive. The sample taken for sequencing was PBMCs. V gene TRBV5-6 combines with J gene TRBJ2-1; the D is unclear. The CDR3 DNA reads as TGTGCCAGCAGCTTTGGGCTGTACAATGAGCAGTTCTTC. It is translated as CASSFGLYNEQFF.